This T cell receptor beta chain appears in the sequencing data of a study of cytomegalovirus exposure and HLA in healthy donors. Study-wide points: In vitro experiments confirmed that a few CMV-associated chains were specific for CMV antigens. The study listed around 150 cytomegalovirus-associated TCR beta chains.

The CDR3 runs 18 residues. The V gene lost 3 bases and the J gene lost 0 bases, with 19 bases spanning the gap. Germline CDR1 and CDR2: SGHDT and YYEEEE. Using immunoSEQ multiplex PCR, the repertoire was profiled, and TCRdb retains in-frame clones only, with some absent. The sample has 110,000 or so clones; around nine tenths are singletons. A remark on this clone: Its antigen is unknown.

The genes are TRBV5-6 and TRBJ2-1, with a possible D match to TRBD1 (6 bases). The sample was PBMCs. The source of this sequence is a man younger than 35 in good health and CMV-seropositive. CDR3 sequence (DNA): TGTGCCAGCAGCTCCTTTAAGATACAGGGCTTCTCCTACAATGAGCAGTTCTTC. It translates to CASSSFKIQGFSYNEQFF.